The TCR beta chain described here comes from a study of T-cell memory formation after mild COVID-19. There are many counts of this clonotype. Via MiXCR, TCRdb re-called the 5' RACE reads, giving one row per CDR3 protein. The sample holds some 210,000 distinct CDR3 sequences, about 10% seen once. Material: PBMCs or a T cell subset sorted from them (not recorded which). This clonotype was sampled from a man between 18 and 35 years old who had mild COVID-19 (a few samples of this study predate the infection). Cell type and time point are not known.

This chain's CDR3 is CASSSQAGPNNEQFF. The CDR3 DNA reads as TGTGCCAGCAGCTCCCAAGCGGGGCCGAACAATGAGCAGTTCTTC. The chain links TRBV7-2 to TRBJ2-1, with TRBD2 identical over 7 bases. The CDR3 extends over 15 amino acids. After removal of 4 bases from V and 5 bases from J, the junction contained 8 bases not matched to a gene. Germline loops: CDR1 SGHTA, CDR2 FQGNSA.